A single TCR beta chain is shown here with its context. The entry originates in a study of shared clonotypes between healthy human individuals. DNA at about 190 ng, roughly 30,000 T cell genomes, went into sorted-subset replicate PCRs. The assay was immunoSEQ multiplex PCR, and TCRdb's table has in-frame clones only and misses some. The sample has 2,500,000 or so clones; around 94% are singletons. Both subsets, CD45RA+ naive and CD45RA-negative memory, were split from the CD4+ cells. Looked up from germline, CDR1 is SGHAT and CDR2 is FQNNGV. The CDR3 sequence is 16 residues long. The junction had 5 bases not matched to a gene; V was cut back by 3 bases and J by 3 bases.

The chain joins TRBV11-2 to TRBJ2-7, with 13 bases lining up with TRBD2. The source material was naive CD4+ T cells sorted from blood. The subset: CD45RA+ positively selected. The source of this sequence is a young man in good health. The CDR3 DNA follows: TGTGCCAGCAGCTTCACACTAGCGGGAGGGCGCTACGAGCAGTACTTC. Translation: CASSFTLAGGRYEQYF.